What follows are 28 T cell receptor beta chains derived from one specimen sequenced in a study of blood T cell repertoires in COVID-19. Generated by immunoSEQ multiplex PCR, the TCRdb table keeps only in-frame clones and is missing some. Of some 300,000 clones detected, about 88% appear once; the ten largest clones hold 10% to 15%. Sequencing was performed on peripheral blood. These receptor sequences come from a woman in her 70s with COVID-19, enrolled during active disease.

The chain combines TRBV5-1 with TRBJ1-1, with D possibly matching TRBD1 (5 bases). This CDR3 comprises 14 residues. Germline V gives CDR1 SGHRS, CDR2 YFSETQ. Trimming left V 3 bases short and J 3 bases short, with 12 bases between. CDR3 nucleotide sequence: TGCGCCAGCAGCTCAAGAGCGGGGGACACTGAAGCTTTCTTT. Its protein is CASSSRAGDTEAFF.

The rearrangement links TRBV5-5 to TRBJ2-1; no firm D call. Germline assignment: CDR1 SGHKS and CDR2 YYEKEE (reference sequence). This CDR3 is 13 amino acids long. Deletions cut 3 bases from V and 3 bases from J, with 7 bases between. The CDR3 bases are TGTGCCAGCAGCTATGACATCTACAATGAGCAGTTCTTC. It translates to CASSYDIYNEQFF.

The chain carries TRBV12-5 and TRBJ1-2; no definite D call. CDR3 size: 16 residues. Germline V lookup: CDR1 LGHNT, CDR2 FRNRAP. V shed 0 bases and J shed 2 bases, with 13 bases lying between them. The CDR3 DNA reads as TGTGCTAGTGGTTTGGTACCGACTTTCCGAAACTATGGCTACACCTTC. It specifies CASGLVPTFRNYGYTF.

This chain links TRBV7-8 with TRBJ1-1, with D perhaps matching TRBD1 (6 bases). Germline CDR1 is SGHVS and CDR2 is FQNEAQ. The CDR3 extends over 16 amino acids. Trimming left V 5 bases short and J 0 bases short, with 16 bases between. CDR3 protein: CASSLGHTKLNTEAFF. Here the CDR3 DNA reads TGTGCCAGCAGCCTGGGACATACGAAGCTGAACACTGAAGCTTTCTTT.

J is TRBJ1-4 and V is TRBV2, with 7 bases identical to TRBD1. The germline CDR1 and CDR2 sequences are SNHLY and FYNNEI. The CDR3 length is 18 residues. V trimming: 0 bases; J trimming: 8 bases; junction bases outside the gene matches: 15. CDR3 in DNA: TGTGCCAGCAGTGAAGCAGAGGGGGCGCGGGAATTGAGCGAAAAACTGTTTTTT. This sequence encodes CASSEAEGARELSEKLFF.

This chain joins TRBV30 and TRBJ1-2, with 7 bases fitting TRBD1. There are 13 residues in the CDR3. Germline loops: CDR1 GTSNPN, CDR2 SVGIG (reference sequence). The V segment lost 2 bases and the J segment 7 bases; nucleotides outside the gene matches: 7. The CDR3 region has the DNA TGTGCCTGGAGTATGACAGGGTTGAGTGGCTACACCTTC. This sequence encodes CAWSMTGLSGYTF.

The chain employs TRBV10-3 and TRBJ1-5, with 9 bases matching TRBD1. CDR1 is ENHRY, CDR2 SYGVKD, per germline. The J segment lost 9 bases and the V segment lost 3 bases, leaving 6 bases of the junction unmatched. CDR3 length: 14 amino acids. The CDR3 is CAISESTGGRPQHF. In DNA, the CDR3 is TGTGCCATCAGTGAATCGACAGGGGGACGGCCCCAGCATTTT.

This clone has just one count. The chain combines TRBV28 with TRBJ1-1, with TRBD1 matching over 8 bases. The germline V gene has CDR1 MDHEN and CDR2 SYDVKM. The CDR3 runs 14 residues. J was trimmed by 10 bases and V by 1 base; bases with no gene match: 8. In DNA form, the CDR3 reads TGTGCCAGCAGTTTATCCCAGGGGGCGTGGGTAGCTTTCTTT. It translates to CASSLSQGAWVAFF.

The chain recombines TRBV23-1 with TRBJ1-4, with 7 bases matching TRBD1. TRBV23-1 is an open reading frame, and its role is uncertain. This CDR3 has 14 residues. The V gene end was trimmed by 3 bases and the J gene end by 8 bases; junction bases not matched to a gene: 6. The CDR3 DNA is TGCGCCAGCAGTCACAGGGGGTATTGGGAAAAACTGTTTTTT. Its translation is CASSHRGYWEKLFF.

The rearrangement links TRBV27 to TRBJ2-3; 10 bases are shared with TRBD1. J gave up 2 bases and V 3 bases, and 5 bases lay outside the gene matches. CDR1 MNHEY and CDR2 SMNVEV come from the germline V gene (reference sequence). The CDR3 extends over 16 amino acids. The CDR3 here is CASSFRDRGSTDTQYF. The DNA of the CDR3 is TGTGCCAGCAGTTTCCGGGACAGGGGATCCACAGATACGCAGTATTTT.

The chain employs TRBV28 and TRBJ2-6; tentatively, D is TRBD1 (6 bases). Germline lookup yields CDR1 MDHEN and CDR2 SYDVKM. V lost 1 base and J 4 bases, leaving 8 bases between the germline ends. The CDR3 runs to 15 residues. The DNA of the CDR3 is TGTGCCAGCAGTTTATCAGGGGTCGGGGCCAACGTCCTGACTTTC. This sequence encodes CASSLSGVGANVLTF.

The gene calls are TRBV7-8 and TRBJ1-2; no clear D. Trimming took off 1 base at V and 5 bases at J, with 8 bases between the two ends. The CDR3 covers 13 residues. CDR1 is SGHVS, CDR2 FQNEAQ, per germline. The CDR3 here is CASSLVGGYGYTF. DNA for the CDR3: TGTGCCAGCAGCTTAGTGGGAGGGTATGGCTACACCTTC.

CDR3 nucleotide sequence: TGTGCCTGGAGTGCAGGGACACACTATGGCTACACCTTC. It yields the protein CAWSAGTHYGYTF. The chain carries TRBV30 and TRBJ1-2; D possibly corresponds to TRBD1 (6 bases). Germline values: CDR1 GTSNPN, CDR2 SVGIG (reference sequence). The CDR3 totals 13 residues. Trimming took 1 base from V and 3 from J, leaving 9 bases between them.

In nucleotides, the CDR3 is TGTGCCAGCAGTATATGGACAGTCGGAGCTGAAGCTTTCTTT. Translated: CASSIWTVGAEAFF. The chain is built from TRBV6-5 and TRBJ1-1; tentatively, D is TRBD1 (6 bases). The ends were cut back, 5 bases at V and 6 bases at J, with 16 bases in the middle. This CDR3 has 14 amino acids. Germline V gene lookup returns CDR1 MNHEY and CDR2 SVGAGI.

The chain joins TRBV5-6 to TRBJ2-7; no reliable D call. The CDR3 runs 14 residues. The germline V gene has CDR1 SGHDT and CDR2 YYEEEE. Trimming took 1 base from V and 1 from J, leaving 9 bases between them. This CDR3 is CASSLWSVSYEQYF. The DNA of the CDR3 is TGTGCCAGCAGCTTGTGGTCAGTGTCCTACGAGCAGTACTTC. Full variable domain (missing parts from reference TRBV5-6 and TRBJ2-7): DAGVTQSPTHLIKTRGQQVTLRCSPKSGHDTVSWYQQALGQGPQFIFQYYEEEERQRGNFPDRFSGHQFPNYSSELNVNALLLGDSALYLCASSLWSVSYEQYFGPGTRLTVT.

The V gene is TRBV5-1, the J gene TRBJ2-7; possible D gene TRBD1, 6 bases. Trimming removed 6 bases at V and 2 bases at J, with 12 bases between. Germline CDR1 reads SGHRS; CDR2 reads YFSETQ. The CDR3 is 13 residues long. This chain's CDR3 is CASKEQGAYEQYF. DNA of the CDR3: TGCGCCAGCAAGGAACAGGGAGCCTACGAGCAGTACTTC.

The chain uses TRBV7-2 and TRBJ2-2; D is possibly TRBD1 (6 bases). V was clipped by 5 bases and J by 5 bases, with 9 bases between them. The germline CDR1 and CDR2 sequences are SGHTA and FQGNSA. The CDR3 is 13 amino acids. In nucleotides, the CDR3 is TGTGCCAGCAGCCGGACAGATACCGGGGAGCTGTTTTTT. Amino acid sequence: CASSRTDTGELFF. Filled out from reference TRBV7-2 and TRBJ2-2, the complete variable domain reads GAGVSQSPSNKVTEKGKDVELRCDPISGHTALYWYRQSLGQGLEFLIYFQGNSAPDKSGLPSDRFSAERTGGSVSTLTIQRTQQEDSAVYLCASSRTDTGELFFGEGSRLTVL.

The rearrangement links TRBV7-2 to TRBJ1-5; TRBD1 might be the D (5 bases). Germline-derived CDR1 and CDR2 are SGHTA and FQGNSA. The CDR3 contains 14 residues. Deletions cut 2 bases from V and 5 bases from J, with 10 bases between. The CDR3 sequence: CASSLKAGDQPQHF. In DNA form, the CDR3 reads TGTGCCAGCAGCTTAAAGGCGGGGGATCAGCCCCAGCATTTT.

CDR3 DNA: TGCGCCAGCAGCAGGGGATTTAGAGAGACCCAGTACTTC. It encodes CASSRGFRETQYF. The chain is built from TRBV5-1 and TRBJ2-5, with D possibly matching TRBD1 (5 bases). V dropped 4 bases and J dropped 4 bases, with 11 bases sitting between them. Germline CDR1 reads SGHRS; CDR2 reads YFSETQ. The CDR3 extends over 13 amino acids.

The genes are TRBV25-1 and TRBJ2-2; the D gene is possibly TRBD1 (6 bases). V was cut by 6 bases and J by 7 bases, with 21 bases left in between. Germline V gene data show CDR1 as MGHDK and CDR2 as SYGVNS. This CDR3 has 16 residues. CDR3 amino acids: CASRSRNRDGSGELFF. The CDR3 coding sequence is TGTGCCAGCAGGTCCCGTAACAGGGATGGCAGCGGGGAGCTGTTTTTT.

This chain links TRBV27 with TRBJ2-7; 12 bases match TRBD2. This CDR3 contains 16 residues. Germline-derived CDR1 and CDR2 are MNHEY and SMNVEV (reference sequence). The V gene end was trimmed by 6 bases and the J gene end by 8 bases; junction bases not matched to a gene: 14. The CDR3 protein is CASRPTGTSGRIQQYF. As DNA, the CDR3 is TGTGCCAGCAGGCCGACCGGGACTAGCGGGCGTATACAGCAGTACTTC.

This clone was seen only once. DNA of the CDR3: TGTGCCAGCAGTTACCGCGGGATGCAGAATGAAAAACTGTTTTTT. Residues: CASSYRGMQNEKLFF. The gene calls are TRBV6-5 and TRBJ1-4, with no clear D. This CDR3 is built from 15 residues. Germline V gives CDR1 MNHEY, CDR2 SVGAGI. V was shortened by 2 bases and J by 5 bases, with 12 bases between the two germline ends.

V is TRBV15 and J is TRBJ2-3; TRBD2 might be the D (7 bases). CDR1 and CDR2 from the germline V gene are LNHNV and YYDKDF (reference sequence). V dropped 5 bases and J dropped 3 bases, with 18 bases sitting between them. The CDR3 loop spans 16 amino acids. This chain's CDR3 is CATSGGGSVGTDTQYF. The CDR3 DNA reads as TGTGCCACCAGCGGGGGGGGCAGCGTCGGTACAGATACGCAGTATTTT.

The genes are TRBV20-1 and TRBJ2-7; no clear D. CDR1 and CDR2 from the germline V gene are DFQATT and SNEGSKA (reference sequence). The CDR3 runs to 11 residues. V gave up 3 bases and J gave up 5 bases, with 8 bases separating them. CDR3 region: CSARNANEQYF. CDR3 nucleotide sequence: TGCAGTGCTAGGAATGCGAACGAGCAGTACTTC.

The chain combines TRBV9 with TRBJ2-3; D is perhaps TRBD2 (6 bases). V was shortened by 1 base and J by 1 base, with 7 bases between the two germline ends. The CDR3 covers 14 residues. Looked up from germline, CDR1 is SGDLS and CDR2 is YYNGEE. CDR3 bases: TGTGCCAGCAGCGTACTAGCGCGCACAGATACGCAGTATTTT. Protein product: CASSVLARTDTQYF.

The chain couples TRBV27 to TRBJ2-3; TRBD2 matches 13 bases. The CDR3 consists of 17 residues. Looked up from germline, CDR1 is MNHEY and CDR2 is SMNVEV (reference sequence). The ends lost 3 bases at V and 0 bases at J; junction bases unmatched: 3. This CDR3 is CASSFWTSGGSTDTQYF. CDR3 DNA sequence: TGTGCCAGCAGTTTCTGGACTAGCGGGGGTAGCACAGATACGCAGTATTTT.

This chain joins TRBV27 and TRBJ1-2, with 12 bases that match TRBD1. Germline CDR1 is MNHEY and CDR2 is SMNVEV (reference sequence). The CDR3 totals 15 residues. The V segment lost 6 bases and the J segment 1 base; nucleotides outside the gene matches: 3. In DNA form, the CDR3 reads TGTGCCAGCAGAGGGACAGGGGGCAGTAACTATGGCTACACCTTC. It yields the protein CASRGTGGSNYGYTF.

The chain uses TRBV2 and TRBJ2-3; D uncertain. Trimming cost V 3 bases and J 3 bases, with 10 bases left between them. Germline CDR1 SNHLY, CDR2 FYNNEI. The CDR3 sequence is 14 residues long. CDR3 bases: TGTGCCAGCAGTGAGTTGTACAGAACAGATACGCAGTATTTT. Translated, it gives CASSELYRTDTQYF.